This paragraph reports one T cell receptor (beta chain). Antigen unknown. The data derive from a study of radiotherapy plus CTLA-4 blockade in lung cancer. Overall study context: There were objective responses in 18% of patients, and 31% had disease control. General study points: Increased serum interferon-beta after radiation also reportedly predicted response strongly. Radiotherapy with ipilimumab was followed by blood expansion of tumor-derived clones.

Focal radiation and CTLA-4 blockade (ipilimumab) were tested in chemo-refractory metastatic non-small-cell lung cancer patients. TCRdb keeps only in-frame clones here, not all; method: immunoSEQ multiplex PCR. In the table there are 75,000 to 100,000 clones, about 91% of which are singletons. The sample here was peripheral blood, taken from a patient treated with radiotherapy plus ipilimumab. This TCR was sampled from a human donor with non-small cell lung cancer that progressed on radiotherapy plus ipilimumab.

CDR3: CASSLPSVEQFF. The CDR3 DNA follows: TGTGCCAGCAGTTTACCTAGCGTTGAGCAGTTCTTC. V and J are TRBV28 and TRBJ2-1, with D maybe TRBD2 (6 bases). V was cut by 2 bases and J by 9 bases, with 8 bases left in between. From germline, CDR1 is MDHEN and CDR2 SYDVKM. There are 12 residues in the CDR3.